This entry describes one T cell receptor beta chain. No antigen is known for it. Trimming stripped 4 bases from V and 3 bases from J, with 6 bases between. The CDR3 contains 11 residues. Germline V gene lookup returns CDR1 DFQATT and CDR2 SNEGSKA (reference sequence). This sample was included in a study of long-term antiretroviral therapy in people with HIV. Study-wide findings and caveats: Dominance of pre-ART expanded clones persisted, fluctuating and often declining after ART. Transplant donor controls retained higher diversity, though diversity increased after ART.

Amounts of roughly 0.85-10 million cryopreserved PBMC were held in the samples before DNA extraction. Sequencing used immunoSEQ v3.0 at survey level. TCRdb keeps only in-frame clones here, not all; method: immunoSEQ multiplex PCR. The table has 20,000 to 25,000 clones, more than 85% seen once. Sequencing was performed on unsorted PBMCs, taken 4.4 years after starting antiretroviral therapy. This chain links TRBV20-1 with TRBJ1-2; D remains ambiguous. This TCR came from a woman aged 50 to 60 with HIV. CDR3 loop: CSAKTDYGYTF. CDR3 in DNA: TGCAGTGCTAAGACGGACTATGGCTACACCTTC.